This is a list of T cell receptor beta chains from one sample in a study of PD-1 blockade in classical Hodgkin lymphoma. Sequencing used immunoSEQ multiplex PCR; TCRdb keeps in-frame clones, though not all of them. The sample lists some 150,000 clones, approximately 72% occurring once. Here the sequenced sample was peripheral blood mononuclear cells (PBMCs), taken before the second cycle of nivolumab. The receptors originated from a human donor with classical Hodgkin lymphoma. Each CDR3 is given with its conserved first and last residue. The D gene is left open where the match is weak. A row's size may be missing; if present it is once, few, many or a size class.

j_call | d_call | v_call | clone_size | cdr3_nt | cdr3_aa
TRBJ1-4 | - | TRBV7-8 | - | TGTGCCAGCAGCTTAGCAGGGCTCGTAGAAAAACTGTTTTTT | CASSLAGLVEKLFF
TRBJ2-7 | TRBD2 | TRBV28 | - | TGTGCCAGCAGTCCACCCCTCGCGGGAGCCCGCGAGCAGTACTTC | CASSPPLAGAREQYF
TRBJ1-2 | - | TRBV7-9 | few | TGTGCCAGCAGGAGGGAGTCTTATGGCTACACCTTC | CASRRESYGYTF
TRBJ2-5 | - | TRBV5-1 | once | TGCGCCAGCAGCAGGGACGGGGTCGGAGAGACCCAGTACTTC | CASSRDGVGETQYF
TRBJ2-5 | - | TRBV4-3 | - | TGCGCCAGCAGCCAAGATCTAACTAGGGCACAAGAGACCCAGTACTTC | CASSQDLTRAQETQYF
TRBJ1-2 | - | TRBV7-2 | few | TGTGCCAGCAGCCTTGTGGGGCGCAGCTATGGCTACACCTTC | CASSLVGRSYGYTF
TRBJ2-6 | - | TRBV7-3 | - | TGTGCCAGCAGCCTGAGGGGCACCGGGGCCAACGTCCTGACTTTC | CASSLRGTGANVLTF
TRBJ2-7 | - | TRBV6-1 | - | TGTGCCAGCAGTGACAGGGTACCCGTTTACGAGCAGTACTTC | CASSDRVPVYEQYF
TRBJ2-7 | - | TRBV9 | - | TGTGCCAGCAGCGTAGCAGGAGACATAAATCCTCTTACCTACGAGCAGTACTTC | CASSVAGDINPLTYEQYF
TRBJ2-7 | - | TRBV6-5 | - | TGTGCCAGCAGGATAGGACAGAGCTCCTACGAGCAGTACTTC | CASRIGQSSYEQYF
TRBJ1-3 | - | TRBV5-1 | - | TGCGCCAGCAGCTTGGGTGTCTCTGGAAACACCATATATTTT | CASSLGVSGNTIYF
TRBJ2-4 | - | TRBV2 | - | TGTGCCAGCAGTGAGAGGGGGACCCTAAACATTCAGTACTTC | CASSERGTLNIQYF
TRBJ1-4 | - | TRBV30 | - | TGTGCCTGGAACCCAGGGGTAGGAAATGAAAAACTGTTTTTT | CAWNPGVGNEKLFF
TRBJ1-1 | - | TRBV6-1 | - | TGTGCCAGCAAACTAACCGGGCCATTGAACACTGAAGCTTTCTTT | CASKLTGPLNTEAFF
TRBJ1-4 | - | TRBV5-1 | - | TGCGCCAGCAGCCTTGCCGGGGCGGGGTATGAAAAACTGTTTTTT | CASSLAGAGYEKLFF
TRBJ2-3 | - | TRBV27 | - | TGTGCCAGCACGACTGGAGGGGGAGGGCCCTCAGATACGCAGTATTTT | CASTTGGGGPSDTQYF
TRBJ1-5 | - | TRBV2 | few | TGTGCCAGCAGTGAAGACTGGCAGGGCGATCAGCCCCAGCATTTT | CASSEDWQGDQPQHF
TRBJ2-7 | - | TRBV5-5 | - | TGTGCCAGCAGCTTGACTCCTAGCGAAAGCTACGAGCAGTACTTC | CASSLTPSESYEQYF
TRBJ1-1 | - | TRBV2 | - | TGTGCCAGCAGGGGAGAGAACACTGAAGCTTTCTTT | CASRGENTEAFF
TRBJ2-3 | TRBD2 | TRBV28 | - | TGTGCCATCGGGACTAGCGGGAGGGCCCCAGATACGCAGTATTTT | CAIGTSGRAPDTQYF
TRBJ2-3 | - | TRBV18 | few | TGTGCCAGCTCACCCTTCACAGATACGCAGTATTTT | CASSPFTDTQYF
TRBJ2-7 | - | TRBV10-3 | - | TGTGCCATCAGTGAGACCTACGAGCAGTACTTC | CAISETYEQYF
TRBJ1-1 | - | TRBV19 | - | TGTGCCAGTAGTATAGGAGGGGGGACTGAAGCTTTCTTT | CASSIGGGTEAFF
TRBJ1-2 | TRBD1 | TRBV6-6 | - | TGTGCCAGCAGTTCTTTCCGACAGGGGGTTAGCGGCTACACCTTC | CASSSFRQGVSGYTF
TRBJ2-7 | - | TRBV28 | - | TGTGCCAGCAGTCCCACGTACTACGAGCAGTACTTC | CASSPTYYEQYF
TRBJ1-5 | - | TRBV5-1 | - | TGCGCCAGATTAGGGGGGAATCAGCCCCAGCATTTT | CARLGGNQPQHF
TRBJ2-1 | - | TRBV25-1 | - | TGTGCCAGCAGTTACGGTGGACTTCTGGGCAATGAGCAGTTCTTC | CASSYGGLLGNEQFF
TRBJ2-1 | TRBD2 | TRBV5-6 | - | TGTGCCAGCAGCCTGCGAGCGGGGGACCTCTACAATGAGCAGTTCTTC | CASSLRAGDLYNEQFF
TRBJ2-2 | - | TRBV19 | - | TGTGCCAGTAGTATAGGGAGGGTGGAATCAGCCGGGGAGCTGTTTTTT | CASSIGRVESAGELFF
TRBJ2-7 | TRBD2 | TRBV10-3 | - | TGTGCCATCAGTATGCCCGGGACTAGCGACCAAAGCTCCTACGAGCAGTACTTC | CAISMPGTSDQSSYEQYF
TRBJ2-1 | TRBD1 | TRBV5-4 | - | TGTGCCAGCAGCTTGCAGGGGGATGAGCAGTTCTTC | CASSLQGDEQFF
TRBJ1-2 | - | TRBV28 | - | TGTGCCAGCAGTTTACGGGACTATGGCTACACCTTC | CASSLRDYGYTF
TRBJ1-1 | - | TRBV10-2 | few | TGCGCCAGCAGTGCCTGGGACGGCTCCTCTGAAGCTTTCTTT | CASSAWDGSSEAFF
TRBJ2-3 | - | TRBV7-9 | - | TGTGCCAGCAGCCCGCGACAGGGGAGGGATTCCACAGATACGCAGTATTTT | CASSPRQGRDSTDTQYF
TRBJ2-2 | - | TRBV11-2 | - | TGTGCCAGCAGCGTAGGGGGGAACATTGTCGAACTGTTTTTT | CASSVGGNIVELFF